This T cell receptor beta chain was captured in a study of blood T cell repertoires in COVID-19. This table comes from immunoSEQ multiplex PCR, and its TCRdb copy is limited to in-frame clones, with some not included. Among about 150,000 clones listed, approximately 86% were seen once. The germline V gene encodes CDR1 MNHEY and CDR2 SMNVEV (reference sequence). Trimming shortened V by 8 bases and J by 4 bases, and 10 bases separated the two germline ends. The CDR3 is made up of 12 amino acids. Sequencing was performed on peripheral blood. The chain employs TRBV27 and TRBJ2-3, with TRBD1 as a possible D gene (6 bases). This TCR derives from a woman older than 75 with COVID-19, enrolled during active disease. The CDR3 spells CASAAGADTQYF. The CDR3 DNA is TGTGCCAGCGCCGCAGGGGCAGATACGCAGTATTTT.